These 30 T cell receptor beta chains originate from one sample sequenced in a study of cytomegalovirus exposure and HLA in healthy donors. In the PCR, 60 Vbeta and 13 Jbeta primers were used. The protocol was immunoSEQ multiplex PCR, while the TCRdb copy is restricted to in-frame clones and leaves out a portion. The sample yields about 160,000 clones, around three quarters seen once. Sequenced material: PBMCs. These receptors were taken from a middle-aged woman in good health and CMV-seronegative.

The chain carries TRBV28 and TRBJ2-2; D not resolved. The germline V gene encodes CDR1 MDHEN and CDR2 SYDVKM. Trimming shortened V by 10 bases and J by 2 bases, and 11 bases separated the two germline ends. CDR3 length: 13 residues. The CDR3: CAILSDNTGELFF. The CDR3 DNA reads TGTGCCATTCTAAGCGACAACACCGGGGAGCTGTTTTTT.

This chain joins TRBV19 and TRBJ2-3; 8 bases line up with TRBD2. CDR1 is LNHDA, CDR2 SQIVND, per germline (reference sequence). The CDR3 has 13 amino acids. Trimming at V came to 8 bases and at J to 6 bases, leaving 7 bases not matched to a gene. CDR3 DNA sequence: TGTGCCAGTGGGGGACTAGACGTTGATACGCAGTATTTT. The encoded protein is CASGGLDVDTQYF.

This sequence joins TRBV30 and TRBJ2-3, with a tentative D call TRBD1 (5 bases). The CDR3 consists of 14 residues. Germline loops: CDR1 GTSNPN, CDR2 SVGIG (reference sequence). V gave up 0 bases and J gave up 5 bases, with 12 bases separating them. The CDR3 here is CAWSVVQGLDTQYF. Written as DNA, the CDR3 is TGTGCCTGGAGTGTAGTGCAGGGCTTAGATACGCAGTATTTT.

This clone was seen only a few times. V gene TRBV27 combines with J gene TRBJ1-2; D is unresolved. This CDR3 contains 15 residues. CDR1 is MNHEY and CDR2 is SMNVEV in the germline V gene (reference sequence). Trimming stripped 3 bases from V and 1 base from J, with 12 bases between. CDR3 sequence: CASSFMTAGNYGYTF. The CDR3, as DNA: TGTGCCAGCAGTTTTATGACTGCGGGTAACTATGGCTACACCTTC.

This clone was observed a few times. The chain links TRBV19 to TRBJ2-3; 9 nucleotides line up with TRBD1. The CDR3 sequence is 15 residues long. In germline, CDR1 is LNHDA, CDR2 SQIVND (reference sequence). V shed 5 bases and J 6 bases; nucleotides not matched to a gene: 9. This CDR3 is CASSPRTGVGDTQYF. The DNA for the CDR3 is TGTGCCAGTAGTCCCAGGACAGGGGTCGGGGATACGCAGTATTTT.

The V and J genes are TRBV19 and TRBJ2-7; the match to TRBD1 covers 7 bases. Germline V lookup: CDR1 LNHDA, CDR2 SQIVND (reference sequence). V shed 3 bases and J 0 bases; nucleotides not matched to a gene: 5. CDR3 length equals 15 residues. The CDR3 here is CASSISTGSSYEQYF. The CDR3 nucleotides read TGTGCCAGTAGTATTTCGACAGGGAGCTCCTACGAGCAGTACTTC.

The J gene is TRBJ2-1, the V gene TRBV5-1; 10 nucleotides align to TRBD2. CDR1 and CDR2 (germline): SGHRS, YFSETQ. V lost 2 bases, J lost 5 bases, and 4 bases stayed unmatched. The CDR3 extends over 15 amino acids. CDR3 nucleotide sequence: TGCGCCAGCAGCTTAGGACTAGCGGAAAACAATGAGCAGTTCTTC. Its protein product is CASSLGLAENNEQFF.

This chain links TRBV7-3 with TRBJ2-7; 10 positions agree with TRBD2. The junction had 4 bases not matched to a gene; V was cut back by 2 bases and J by 0 bases. The CDR3 sequence is 16 residues long. The germline CDR1 and CDR2 sequences are SGHTA and FQGTGA. The CDR3 region has the DNA TGTGCCAGCAGCTTAGAAGCTAGCGGGAGCTCCTACGAGCAGTACTTC. This translates into CASSLEASGSSYEQYF. Filled out from reference TRBV7-3 and TRBJ2-7, the complete variable domain reads GAGVSQTPSNKVTEKGKYVELRCDPISGHTALYWYRQSLGQGPEFLIYFQGTGAADDSGLPNDRFFAVRPEGSVSTLKIQRTERGDSAVYLCASSLEASGSSYEQYFGPGTRLTVT.

This clone has a handful of counts. J is TRBJ1-1 and V is TRBV9, with D hard to call. This CDR3 has 13 amino acids. CDR1 and CDR2 (germline): SGDLS, YYNGEE. The V gene lost 0 bases and the J gene lost 1 base, with 4 bases spanning the gap. The CDR3 sequence is CASSVASNTEAFF. The CDR3 DNA follows: TGTGCCAGCAGCGTAGCCTCGAACACTGAAGCTTTCTTT. The variable domain in full, with the rest retrieved from reference TRBV9 and TRBJ1-1, is DSGVTQTPKHLITATGQRVTLRCSPRSGDLSVYWYQQSLDQGLQFLIQYYNGEERAKGNILERFSAQQFPDLHSELNLSSLELGDSALYFCASSVASNTEAFFGQGTRLTVV.

The chain carries TRBV12-5 and TRBJ2-7, with D possibly TRBD2 on 6 matching bases. The germline gives CDR1 LGHNT, CDR2 FRNRAP. The CDR3 covers 16 residues. V lost 1 base and J 0 bases, leaving 13 bases between the germline ends. The CDR3 DNA reads as TGTGCTAGTGGTTTGGGTACCCTCGGGGGCTCCTACGAGCAGTACTTC. Translated, it gives CASGLGTLGGSYEQYF.

J is TRBJ1-2 and V is TRBV2; TRBD1 aligns across 7 bases. With 5 bases clipped from V and 4 bases from J, the junction kept 4 bases outside the gene matches. CDR1 is SNHLY and CDR2 is FYNNEI in the germline V gene. The CDR3 is 13 amino acids. The CDR3 region is CASSPGQSYGYTF. The CDR3 DNA follows: TGTGCCAGCAGTCCGGGACAGAGCTATGGCTACACCTTC.

CDR3 region: CAWAPGGAGSNQPQHF. The DNA of the CDR3 is TGTGCCTGGGCGCCAGGGGGCGCGGGGAGCAATCAGCCCCAGCATTTT. The rearrangement links TRBV30 to TRBJ1-5, with 8 bases fitting TRBD1. CDR3 length equals 16 residues. V lost 5 bases, J lost 1 base, and 10 bases stayed unmatched. Germline V lookup: CDR1 GTSNPN, CDR2 SVGIG (reference sequence).

The chain uses TRBV7-9 and TRBJ2-3; tentative D call: TRBD2 (6 bases). Germline V gene sequence: CDR1 SEHNR, CDR2 FQNEAQ (reference sequence). The CDR3 sequence is 15 residues long. The V end was cut by 5 bases, the J end by 4 bases, with 16 bases between. The CDR3, as DNA: TGTGCCAGCAGCCCTTTCCCGGGACTGGCAGATACGCAGTATTTT. This encodes CASSPFPGLADTQYF.

The CDR3 nucleotides read TGTGCCAGCAGTCGGCAGGTCCAGAGCGGGGAGCTGTTTTTT. Translation: CASSRQVQSGELFF. This chain joins TRBV27 and TRBJ2-2, with D uncertain. The germline V and J ends were trimmed by 5 bases and 7 bases, with 14 bases remaining between them. The length of the CDR3 is 14 residues. In germline, CDR1 is MNHEY, CDR2 SMNVEV (reference sequence).

This clone appeared once. V usage is TRBV9 and J usage is TRBJ1-1; TRBD1 agrees at 8 bases. V trimming: 0 bases; J trimming: 5 bases; junction bases outside the gene matches: 3. Germline V CDR1 and CDR2: SGDLS, YYNGEE. The CDR3 is made up of 14 amino acids. The CDR3 is CASSVEQGGTEAFF. The CDR3 region has the DNA TGTGCCAGCAGCGTAGAACAGGGGGGAACTGAAGCTTTCTTT.

The table lists this clone with a count of one. This chain joins TRBV5-6 and TRBJ2-7; maybe TRBD2 (6 bases). Trimming pared 0 bases from V and 0 bases from J, leaving 13 bases between. The CDR3 is made up of 16 amino acids. CDR1 SGHDT and CDR2 YYEEEE come from the germline V gene. CDR3 in amino acids: CASSLGPSVVSYEQYF. CDR3 sequence (DNA): TGTGCCAGCAGCTTGGGTCCTAGCGTCGTCTCCTACGAGCAGTACTTC.

CDR3 in DNA: TGTGCCAGCGCCACGGGGACAGTCTATGGCTACACCTTC. Its protein is CASATGTVYGYTF. The V call is TRBV28, the J call TRBJ1-2; 7 bases fit TRBD1. V was pared by 8 bases and J by 4 bases, with 7 bases of the junction left unmatched. Per germline, CDR1 MDHEN and CDR2 SYDVKM. The CDR3 runs 13 residues.

The gene calls are TRBV30 and TRBJ2-1; D may be TRBD2 (5 bases). Germline CDR1 reads GTSNPN; CDR2 reads SVGIG (reference sequence). This CDR3 region has 14 residues. Deletions cut 1 base from V and 2 bases from J, with 9 bases between. The CDR3 is CAWSGSGTYNEQFF. The CDR3 coding sequence is TGTGCCTGGAGTGGAAGCGGAACCTACAATGAGCAGTTCTTC.

This chain connects TRBV6-5 to TRBJ2-1; possibly TRBD2 for D (7 bases). From germline, CDR1 is MNHEY and CDR2 SVGAGI. The CDR3 is made up of 15 amino acids. V lost 0 bases and J 8 bases, leaving 14 bases between the germline ends. CDR3 amino acids: CASSYSGGQRDEQFF. In nucleotides, the CDR3 is TGTGCCAGCAGTTACTCGGGGGGGCAGCGAGATGAGCAGTTCTTC.

The chain joins TRBV2 to TRBJ2-7; 7 nucleotides agree with TRBD1. The CDR3 has 14 residues. Germline V gene lookup returns CDR1 SNHLY and CDR2 FYNNEI. V dropped 7 bases and J dropped 2; count of bases not matched to a gene: 8. CDR3 nucleotide sequence: TGTGCCAGCACTCGGGACAGTACGACCTACGAGCAGTACTTC. Protein product: CASTRDSTTYEQYF.

This clone was picked up a small number of times. The same CDR3 also results from other DNA sequences found in this sample. The chain uses TRBV2 and TRBJ1-1, with 7 positions matching TRBD1. The V segment lost 2 bases and the J segment 0 bases; nucleotides outside the gene matches: 0. The germline V gene encodes CDR1 SNHLY and CDR2 FYNNEI. The CDR3 has 14 residues. The CDR3 here is CASSEQGVNTEAFF. CDR3 nucleotides: TGTGCCAGCAGTGAACAGGGGGTGAACACTGAAGCTTTCTTT. Drawing the rest from reference TRBV2 and TRBJ1-1, the complete variable domain is EPEVTQTPSHQVTQMGQEVILRCVPISNHLYFYWYRQILGQKVEFLVSFYNNEISEKSEIFDDQFSVERPDGSNFTLKIRSTKLEDSAMYFCASSEQGVNTEAFFGQGTRLTVV.

The V call is TRBV5-1, the J call TRBJ2-4; TRBD1 aligns across 7 bases. This CDR3 is 14 amino acids long. Trimming took 2 bases from V and 5 from J; bases not matched to a gene: 4. Germline V gives CDR1 SGHRS, CDR2 YFSETQ. The CDR3: CASSFGGQENIQYF. The CDR3 region has the DNA TGCGCCAGCAGCTTTGGCGGACAGGAAAACATTCAGTACTTC.

The rearrangement links TRBV7-2 to TRBJ2-1; TRBD2 agrees at 11 bases. V was clipped by 4 bases and J by 4 bases; unmatched bases: 9. The CDR3 loop spans 17 amino acids. Germline V gene data show CDR1 as SGHTA and CDR2 as FQGNSA. The CDR3 nucleotides are TGTGCCAGCAGCTCCTCTAGCGGGAGGACCTCATACAATGAGCAGTTCTTC. This translates into CASSSSSGRTSYNEQFF.

This rearrangement joins TRBV28 to TRBJ2-1, with TRBD1 matching over 9 bases. Germline lookup yields CDR1 MDHEN and CDR2 SYDVKM. There are 17 residues in the CDR3. With 4 bases clipped from V and 8 bases from J, the junction kept 15 bases outside the gene matches. The CDR3 reads CASSSKHGQGHNDEQFF. CDR3 nucleotides: TGTGCCAGCAGTTCTAAACATGGACAGGGGCACAACGATGAGCAGTTCTTC.

Here the CDR3 DNA reads TGTGCCAGCACATCACAGGGAGTGAACACTGAAGCTTTCTTT. Protein product: CASTSQGVNTEAFF. The genes are TRBV6-1 and TRBJ1-1, with D possibly matching TRBD1 (6 bases). Looked up from germline, CDR1 is MNHNS and CDR2 is SASEGT. V lost 7 bases and J 0 bases, leaving 12 bases between the germline ends. The CDR3 covers 14 residues.

The chain links TRBV9 to TRBJ2-7, with 14 bases that match TRBD2. V lost 4 bases and J lost 0; bases outside the gene matches: 15. This CDR3 contains 20 residues. Germline V gene data show CDR1 as SGDLS and CDR2 as YYNGEE. The CDR3: CASSFIIPGLAGVSSYEQYF. CDR3 in DNA: TGTGCCAGCAGCTTTATTATACCGGGACTAGCGGGAGTGAGCTCCTACGAGCAGTACTTC.

The chain uses TRBV11-3 and TRBJ2-1; maybe TRBD2 (5 bases). Germline assignment: CDR1 SGHNT and CDR2 YENEEA. The ends were cut back, 5 bases at V and 4 bases at J, with 30 bases in the middle. The CDR3 is 20 amino acids. The CDR3 nucleotides are TGTGCCAGCAGCCTAGGTGGTTTAAGCGGATCCGACTTGAGGTACAATGAGCAGTTCTTC. Translating it yields CASSLGGLSGSDLRYNEQFF.

The count of this clone is one. This chain connects TRBV19 to TRBJ2-7; 11 nucleotides align to TRBD1. The CDR3 is 16 amino acids. The ends lost 6 bases at V and 2 bases at J; junction bases unmatched: 9. Germline assignment: CDR1 LNHDA and CDR2 SQIVND (reference sequence). The chain's CDR3 is CASSPPDRGPTYEQYF. DNA for the CDR3: TGTGCCAGTAGCCCGCCGGACAGGGGGCCAACCTACGAGCAGTACTTC.

V and J are TRBV6-1 and TRBJ1-1; D is possibly TRBD1 (6 bases). This CDR3 is 13 amino acids long. Germline loops: CDR1 MNHNS, CDR2 SASEGT. V gave up 6 bases and J gave up 5 bases, with 13 bases separating them. Written as DNA, the CDR3 is TGTGCCAGCAGCGGACAGTCTCTTACTGAAGCTTTCTTT. This translates into CASSGQSLTEAFF.

The chain links TRBV29-1 to TRBJ1-1; 7 positions agree with TRBD1. The CDR3 consists of 14 residues. From germline, CDR1 is SQVTM and CDR2 ANQGSEA. J gave up 1 base and V 6 bases, and 8 bases lay outside the gene matches. The chain's CDR3 is CSVDRDGGNTEAFF. Written as DNA, the CDR3 is TGCAGCGTAGACAGGGATGGGGGGAACACTGAAGCTTTCTTT.